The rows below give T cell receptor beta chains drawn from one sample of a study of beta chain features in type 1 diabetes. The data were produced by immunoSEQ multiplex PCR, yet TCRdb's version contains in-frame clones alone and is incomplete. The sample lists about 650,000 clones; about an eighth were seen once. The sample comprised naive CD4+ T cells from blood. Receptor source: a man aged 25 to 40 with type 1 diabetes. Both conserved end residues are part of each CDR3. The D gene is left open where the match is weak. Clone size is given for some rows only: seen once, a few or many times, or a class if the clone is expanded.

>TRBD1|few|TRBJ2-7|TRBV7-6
TGTGCCAGCAGCTTCGGACAGGGAAGAGGCGAGCAGTACTTC
CASSFGQGRGEQYF
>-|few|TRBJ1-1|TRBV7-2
TGTGCCAGCAGCTTACCGGGCCGTTACACTGAAGCTTTCTTT
CASSLPGRYTEAFF
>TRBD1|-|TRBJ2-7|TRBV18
TGTGCCAGCGCACCCGGCCCGGACAGGGCGTACGAGCAGTACTTC
CASAPGPDRAYEQYF
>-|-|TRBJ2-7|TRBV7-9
TGTGCCAGCAGCTTAGTGCGGGGCAGTCTTTCTTACGAGCAGTACTTC
CASSLVRGSLSYEQYF
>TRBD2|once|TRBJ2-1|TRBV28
TGTGCCACCCACGCTAGCGGGAGTTACAATGAGCAGTTCTTC
CATHASGSYNEQFF
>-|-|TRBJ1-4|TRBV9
TGTGCCAGCAGCGTAGCTACGTCAGGGTGGGAAAAACTGTTTTTT
CASSVATSGWEKLFF
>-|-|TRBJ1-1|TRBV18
TGTGCCAGCTCACCAGATGGGTCGAACACTGAAGCTTTCTTT
CASSPDGSNTEAFF
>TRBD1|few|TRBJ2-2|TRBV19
TGTGCCAGTAGTCCCTGGACAGGGGCCACCGGGGAGCTGTTTTTT
CASSPWTGATGELFF
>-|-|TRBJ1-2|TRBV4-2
TGTGCCAGCAGCCACTCACAGGGTGAGGGTAACTATGGCTACACCTTC
CASSHSQGEGNYGYTF
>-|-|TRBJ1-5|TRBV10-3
TGTGCCATCAGTGAGTCACCTGACAGTAATCAGCCCCAGCATTTT
CAISESPDSNQPQHF
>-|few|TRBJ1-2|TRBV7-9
TGTGCCAGCCGAATCGACCCGGGGGGCGCTCGATATGGCTACACCTTC
CASRIDPGGARYGYTF
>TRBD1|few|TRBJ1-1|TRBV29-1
TGCAGCGTTGAGAGCAGGGGGCAGAACACTGAAGCTTTCTTT
CSVESRGQNTEAFF
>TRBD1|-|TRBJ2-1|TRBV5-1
TGCGCCAGCAGCTTAGGGGGCCCCTACAATGAGCAGTTCTTC
CASSLGGPYNEQFF
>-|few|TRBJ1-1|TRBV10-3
TGTGCCATCAGTGAAAGCGGGAACACTGAAGCTTTCTTT
CAISESGNTEAFF
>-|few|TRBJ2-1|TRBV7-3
TGTGCCAGCAGCTACGGTCCGGGCAATGAGCAGTTCTTC
CASSYGPGNEQFF
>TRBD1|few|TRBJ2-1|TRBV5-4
TGTGCCAGCAGCCTTGGACAGGGGGCCAACAATGAGCAGTTCTTC
CASSLGQGANNEQFF
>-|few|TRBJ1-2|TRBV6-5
TGTGCCAGCAGTTACCGAGGATACTATGGCTACACCTTC
CASSYRGYYGYTF
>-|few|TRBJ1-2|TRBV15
TGTGCCACCAGCAGAGAAAGGATTAACTATGGCTACACCTTC
CATSRERINYGYTF